One sample yielded the 28 T cell receptor beta chains listed below, sequenced in a study of blood T cell repertoires in COVID-19. Libraries were prepared by immunoSEQ multiplex PCR; TCRdb keeps only in-frame clonotypes and omits some of them. This sample yields about 130,000 clones, of which 75% to 85% are seen a single time; 3.8% belongs to the top ten. Sequenced material: peripheral blood. All receptors derive from a woman aged 45 to 65 with acute or convalescent COVID-19.

This clone was detected a few times. The CDR3 DNA sequence: TGTGCCAGCAGCCAACCGGGGGGTGGAGAGCAGTACTTC. Its protein product is CASSQPGGGEQYF. The chain joins TRBV6-6 to TRBJ2-7, with 7 bases lining up with TRBD2. CDR1 is MNHNY and CDR2 is SVGAGI in the germline V gene (reference sequence). The CDR3 totals 13 residues. J gave up 7 bases and V 6 bases, and 9 bases lay outside the gene matches.

The rearrangement uses TRBV3-1 (or the pseudogene TRBV3-2) and TRBJ2-1; D remains ambiguous. The CDR3 runs 16 residues. Looked up from germline, CDR1 is LGHDT and CDR2 is YNNKEL (reference sequence). Trimming stripped 0 bases from V and 3 bases from J, with 12 bases between. CDR3 nucleotide sequence: TGTGCCAGCAGCCAAGATCTGTACAATGTCTACAATGAGCAGTTCTTC. Its translation: CASSQDLYNVYNEQFF.

The V and J genes are TRBV6-5 and TRBJ1-4, with D perhaps TRBD1 (5 bases). Trimming removed 6 bases at V and 4 bases at J, with 9 bases between. The CDR3 has 13 amino acids. CDR1 and CDR2 from the germline V gene are MNHEY and SVGAGI. CDR3 region: CASSLDSNEKLFF. The CDR3 DNA reads TGTGCCAGCAGCCTTGACAGTAATGAAAAACTGTTTTTT.

The V gene is TRBV29-1, the J gene TRBJ2-7, with 9 bases fitting TRBD1. Germline lookup yields CDR1 SQVTM and CDR2 ANQGSEA. V trimming: 6 bases; J trimming: 5 bases; junction bases outside the gene matches: 11. There are 14 residues in the CDR3. CDR3 coding DNA: TGCAGCGTCTGGGGGGGACAGGGTGCCCACGAGCAGTACTTC. Amino acid sequence: CSVWGGQGAHEQYF.

The genes are TRBV7-9 and TRBJ2-2; perhaps TRBD2 as D (5 bases). V dropped 10 bases and J dropped 5 bases, with 29 bases sitting between them. The germline CDR1 and CDR2 sequences are SEHNR and FQNEAQ (reference sequence). The CDR3 length is 18 residues. The CDR3 DNA reads as TGTGCCAACGAGCTCATGTGGGAGACCGGATTGAGTACCGGGGAGCTGTTTTTT. Its protein product is CANELMWETGLSTGELFF.

The rearrangement joins TRBV3-1 (or the pseudogene TRBV3-2) to TRBJ1-1, with D possibly being TRBD1 (6 bases). This CDR3 is built from 14 residues. V dropped 2 bases and J dropped 5 bases, with 12 bases sitting between them. The germline V gene has CDR1 LGHDT and CDR2 YNNKEL (reference sequence). Here the CDR3 reads CASSQLGGVTEAFF. CDR3 bases: TGTGCCAGCAGCCAACTAGGGGGGGTGACTGAAGCTTTCTTT.

This clone was seen a few times. The J gene is TRBJ2-1, the V gene TRBV5-1; perhaps TRBD1 as D (6 bases). Per the germline V gene, CDR1 is SGHRS and CDR2 is YFSETQ. Trimming took off 0 bases at V and 0 bases at J, with 10 bases between the two ends. The CDR3 runs 16 residues. The CDR3 protein is CASSLATGHSYNEQFF. The CDR3 DNA reads TGCGCCAGCAGCTTGGCCACGGGACACTCCTACAATGAGCAGTTCTTC.

The chain employs TRBV28 and TRBJ1-2; D gene uncertain. The germline gives CDR1 MDHEN, CDR2 SYDVKM. This CDR3 is built from 15 residues. V was cut by 6 bases and J by 6 bases, with 20 bases left in between. The CDR3 region has the DNA TGTGCCAGCAGCCGGGAGGGTGGGGTTCTAGATGGCTACACCTTC. It encodes CASSREGGVLDGYTF.

V usage is TRBV29-1 and J usage is TRBJ2-3; 8 nucleotides match TRBD2. V lost 1 base and J lost 9; bases outside the gene matches: 9. Per germline, CDR1 SQVTM and CDR2 ANQGSEA. The CDR3 is 14 amino acids. This CDR3 reads CSVEVYSGSKTQYF. In nucleotides, the CDR3 is TGCAGCGTTGAAGTATACAGCGGGAGTAAGACGCAGTATTTT.

The CDR3 loop is CASSGQGLSGYTF. CDR3 DNA: TGTGCCAGTAGTGGGCAGGGGTTGAGTGGCTACACCTTC. V usage is TRBV19 and J usage is TRBJ1-2, with a tentative D call TRBD1 (6 bases). The CDR3 totals 13 residues. Per germline, CDR1 LNHDA and CDR2 SQIVND (reference sequence). The germline V and J ends were trimmed by 5 bases and 7 bases, with 14 bases remaining between them.

The chain's CDR3 is CASKATGGNQPQHF. The DNA of the CDR3 is TGTGCCAGCAAGGCAACAGGGGGCAATCAGCCCCAGCATTTT. The chain is built from TRBV2 and TRBJ1-5; 7 bases are a match to TRBD1. Germline-derived CDR1 and CDR2 are SNHLY and FYNNEI. This CDR3 region has 14 residues. With V trimmed by 7 bases and J by 2 bases, 5 bases remained unmatched.

V and J are TRBV18 and TRBJ1-2, with no clear D. The V and J ends lost 6 bases and 8 bases respectively, with 19 bases between them. Germline V gives CDR1 KGHSH, CDR2 LQKENI. CDR3 length equals 14 residues. CDR3 coding DNA: TGTGCCAGCTCCCTTAGCAGCTTTCAAGAGGGCTACACCTTC. Residues: CASSLSSFQEGYTF.

The chain has TRBV2 and TRBJ2-1; the match to TRBD2 covers 7 bases. CDR1 and CDR2 from the germline V gene are SNHLY and FYNNEI. Unmatched junction bases numbered 14, after V lost 8 bases and J lost 7 bases. The CDR3 is 15 residues long. CDR3 protein: CASGVSGGGGNEQFF. CDR3 DNA: TGTGCCAGCGGGGTCAGCGGCGGGGGAGGTAATGAGCAGTTCTTC.

This chain joins TRBV19 and TRBJ1-5; 7 nucleotides line up with TRBD1. Germline trimming cut 3 bases from V and 6 bases from J; bases unmatched to any gene: 8. There are 15 residues in the CDR3. From germline, CDR1 is LNHDA and CDR2 SQIVND (reference sequence). The CDR3 here is CASSIRGGAGQPQHF. The CDR3 DNA is TGTGCCAGTAGTATCAGAGGGGGCGCCGGTCAGCCCCAGCATTTT.

The rearrangement links TRBV2 to TRBJ2-7; 8 nucleotides match TRBD2. V was pared by 4 bases and J by 2 bases, with 4 bases of the junction left unmatched. CDR3 length: 14 amino acids. Germline loops: CDR1 SNHLY, CDR2 FYNNEI. Written as DNA, the CDR3 is TGTGCCAGCAGTGGTACTAGCGGAACCTACGAGCAGTACTTC. Protein: CASSGTSGTYEQYF. Full variable domain (rest looked up from reference TRBV2 and TRBJ2-7): EPEVTQTPSHQVTQMGQEVILRCVPISNHLYFYWYRQILGQKVEFLVSFYNNEISEKSEIFDDQFSVERPDGSNFTLKIRSTKLEDSAMYFCASSGTSGTYEQYFGPGTRLTVT.

This CDR3 is CATSTDIAYGYTF. The CDR3 coding sequence is TGTGCCACCAGCACCGACATTGCTTATGGCTACACCTTC. This chain links TRBV15 with TRBJ1-2; D ambiguous. Trimming took 4 bases from V and 5 from J, leaving 11 bases between them. There are 13 residues in the CDR3. Per germline, CDR1 LNHNV and CDR2 YYDKDF (reference sequence).

CDR3 protein: CASSHQGANTGELFF. In DNA, the CDR3 is TGTGCCAGCAGCCACCAGGGGGCGAACACCGGGGAGCTGTTTTTT. V is TRBV28 and J is TRBJ2-2; TRBD1 aligns across 7 bases. The CDR3 extends over 15 amino acids. In germline, CDR1 is MDHEN, CDR2 SYDVKM. Unmatched junction bases numbered 4, after V lost 6 bases and J lost 0 bases.

The rearrangement uses TRBV28 and TRBJ2-5, with TRBD2 matching over 8 bases. CDR3 length equals 15 residues. Trimming cost V 6 bases and J 6 bases; bases outside gene matches: 12. The V gene's germline CDR1 is MDHEN and CDR2 SYDVKM. In nucleotides, the CDR3 is TGTGCCAGCAGCCCCCTCGGGGGGGGCGGAAAGACCCAGTACTTC. This gives the protein CASSPLGGGGKTQYF.

This clone was observed a few times. The chain uses TRBV5-1 and TRBJ2-2; tentative D call: TRBD2 (6 bases). Per germline, CDR1 SGHRS and CDR2 YFSETQ. CDR3 length equals 15 residues. V lost 5 bases and J 1 base, leaving 12 bases between the germline ends. The CDR3 coding sequence is TGCGCCAGCAGGTGGGACTCCAGGAACACCGGGGAGCTGTTTTTT. Protein: CASRWDSRNTGELFF.

The chain employs TRBV7-9 and TRBJ2-3, with TRBD2 matching 9 bases. Germline loops: CDR1 SEHNR, CDR2 FQNEAQ (reference sequence). V was pared by 7 bases and J by 5 bases, with 4 bases of the junction left unmatched. This CDR3 region has 13 residues. CDR3 in DNA: TGTGCCAGCACGAATAGCGGGGGAGATACGCAGTATTTT. Protein product: CASTNSGGDTQYF.

The genes are TRBV5-1 and TRBJ2-2, with D maybe TRBD1 (6 bases). The CDR3 is 14 amino acids. The V gene's germline CDR1 is SGHRS and CDR2 YFSETQ. V was cut by 3 bases and J by 4 bases, with 10 bases left in between. CDR3 sequence (DNA): TGCGCCAGCAGCTACCCACAGGGCACCGGGGAGCTGTTTTTT. This gives the protein CASSYPQGTGELFF.

This chain joins TRBV7-8 and TRBJ2-3, with 12 bases lining up with TRBD2. The J segment lost 2 bases and the V segment lost 5 bases, leaving 5 bases of the junction unmatched. The CDR3 contains 16 residues. Germline V gene data show CDR1 as SGHVS and CDR2 as FQNEAQ. The CDR3 loop reads CASSPWTSGTTDTQYF. CDR3 DNA sequence: TGTGCCAGCAGCCCTTGGACTAGCGGGACCACAGATACGCAGTATTTT. Looking up the rest from reference TRBV7-8 and TRBJ2-3 gives the full variable domain: GAGVSQSPRYKVAKRGQDVALRCDPISGHVSLFWYQQALGQGPEFLTYFQNEAQLDKSGLPSDRFFAERPEGSVSTLKIQRTQQEDSAVYLCASSPWTSGTTDTQYFGPGTRLTVL.

The V and J genes are TRBV24-1 and TRBJ2-5; 11 nucleotides align to TRBD2. With 4 bases clipped from V and 4 bases from J, the junction kept 10 bases outside the gene matches. Germline values: CDR1 KGHDR, CDR2 SFDVKD. This CDR3 region has 17 residues. The CDR3 sequence: CATSELTSGMGRETQYF. The CDR3 region has the DNA TGTGCCACCAGTGAACTGACTAGCGGGATGGGGCGAGAGACCCAGTACTTC.

This clone has only a few counts. The V gene is TRBV5-4, the J gene TRBJ2-1; weak D call: TRBD2 (6 bases). V was cut by 2 bases and J by 9 bases, with 9 bases left in between. There are 12 residues in the CDR3. Germline V CDR1 and CDR2: SGHNT, YYREEE (reference sequence). The CDR3 nucleotides read TGTGCCAGCAGCTTACTAGCTGCTGAGCAGTTCTTC. Its translation is CASSLLAAEQFF.

V is TRBV15 and J is TRBJ2-2, with 14 nucleotides matching TRBD2. After removal of 3 bases from V and 4 bases from J, the junction contained 4 bases not matched to a gene. Germline assignment: CDR1 LNHNV and CDR2 YYDKDF (reference sequence). The CDR3 is 17 residues long. CDR3 sequence reads: CATSRTSGRVGTGELFF. The CDR3 bases are TGTGCCACCAGCAGGACTAGCGGGAGGGTTGGCACCGGGGAGCTGTTTTTT.

The chain links TRBV11-2 to TRBJ2-1; weak D call: TRBD2 (6 bases). The CDR3 consists of 15 residues. Germline loops: CDR1 SGHAT, CDR2 FQNNGV. The ends were cut back, 5 bases at V and 9 bases at J, with 20 bases in the middle. The CDR3 DNA reads TGTGCCAGCAGCCCCCTGTTGGCTAGCGAGCGTGAGCAGTTCTTC. Amino acids: CASSPLLASEREQFF.

The chain carries TRBV9 and TRBJ2-7; 11 bases are a match to TRBD2. CDR3 length: 19 amino acids. The ends lost 0 bases at V and 0 bases at J; junction bases unmatched: 11. From germline, CDR1 is SGDLS and CDR2 YYNGEE. The CDR3 spells CASSVDGTSGISSSYEQYF. Written as DNA, the CDR3 is TGTGCCAGCAGCGTAGACGGGACTAGCGGCATCTCAAGCTCCTACGAGCAGTACTTC.

Here the CDR3 reads CASSQGLGRGLFEQYF. CDR3 nucleotide sequence: TGTGCCAGCAGCCAAGGGTTGGGCAGGGGGCTTTTCGAGCAGTACTTC. The rearrangement joins TRBV3-1 (or the pseudogene TRBV3-2) to TRBJ2-7; TRBD1 matches at 8 bases. Germline V gene lookup returns CDR1 LGHDT and CDR2 YNNKEL (reference sequence). The ends lost 1 base at V and 6 bases at J; junction bases unmatched: 11. The length of the CDR3 is 16 residues.